These 12 T cell receptor beta chains came from one sample sequenced in a study of blood T cell repertoires in COVID-19. Using immunoSEQ multiplex PCR, the repertoire was profiled, and TCRdb retains in-frame clones only, with some absent. The sample records about 190,000 clones, roughly 80% being singletons. Sample: peripheral blood. These receptors were taken from a man between 45 and 60 years old who had recovered from COVID-19.

The chain carries TRBV29-1 and TRBJ2-1; maybe TRBD2 (6 bases). Trimming cost V 6 bases and J 2 bases, with 11 bases left between them. The CDR3 sequence is 13 residues long. Germline values: CDR1 SQVTM, CDR2 ANQGSEA. The CDR3 DNA sequence: TGCAGCGTCGAGCGGGCAGCCTACAATGAGCAGTTCTTC. Translated: CSVERAAYNEQFF.

The chain recombines TRBV7-2 with TRBJ2-3, with 9 bases lining up with TRBD2. This CDR3 has 17 residues. Germline lookup yields CDR1 SGHTA and CDR2 FQGNSA. V shed 1 base and J 2 bases; nucleotides not matched to a gene: 7. The CDR3 here is CASSLVAGASYTDTQYF. As DNA, the CDR3 is TGTGCCAGCAGCTTAGTAGCGGGAGCCTCTTACACAGATACGCAGTATTTT.

The chain carries TRBV9 and TRBJ1-3; 7 positions agree with TRBD1. The CDR3 is 14 amino acids. Germline trimming cut 4 bases from V and 4 bases from J; bases unmatched to any gene: 5. Germline CDR1 and CDR2: SGDLS and YYNGEE. The CDR3 DNA follows: TGTGCCAGCAGCCCCCAGGACAGGGGAAACACCATATATTTT. Encoded protein: CASSPQDRGNTIYF.

This chain uses TRBV4-1 with TRBJ1-2, with D possibly being TRBD1 (5 bases). Germline loops: CDR1 MGHRA, CDR2 YSYEKL. Trimming left V 1 base short and J 4 bases short, with 19 bases between. The CDR3 totals 17 residues. The CDR3 DNA reads TGCGCCAGCAGCCAAGCGGGACTCCGAGGAGCCGGCTATGGCTACACCTTC. It encodes CASSQAGLRGAGYGYTF.

This clone has only a few counts. The rearrangement joins TRBV7-9 to TRBJ2-7; 7 bases are a match to TRBD2. Germline CDR1 reads SEHNR; CDR2 reads FQNEAQ (reference sequence). The CDR3 has 15 amino acids. Trimming cost V 5 bases and J 5 bases; bases outside gene matches: 12. CDR3 bases: TGTGCCAGCAGCCCCCTTGGGGCGGGAGCCCACGAGCAGTACTTC. This encodes CASSPLGAGAHEQYF.

The chain combines TRBV5-1 with TRBJ1-3; TRBD1 matches 8 bases. The V gene's germline CDR1 is SGHRS and CDR2 YFSETQ. The ends lost 3 bases at V and 0 bases at J; junction bases unmatched: 5. The CDR3 spans 16 residues. In DNA, the CDR3 is TGCGCCAGCAGCTGGGCCGACAGGGGCTCTGGAAACACCATATATTTT. As protein: CASSWADRGSGNTIYF.

V is TRBV30 and J is TRBJ2-7; 7 nucleotides align to TRBD1. The V segment lost 5 bases and the J segment 4 bases; nucleotides outside the gene matches: 8. Germline-derived CDR1 and CDR2 are GTSNPN and SVGIG (reference sequence). This CDR3 has 13 residues. The CDR3 coding sequence is TGTGCCTGGGACAGGGCCTTCGGGTACGAGCAGTACTTC. Its protein is CAWDRAFGYEQYF.

This chain joins TRBV7-2 and TRBJ2-3; 15 bases agree with TRBD2. This CDR3 has 18 residues. J was trimmed by 6 bases and V by 5 bases; bases with no gene match: 12. CDR1 is SGHTA, CDR2 FQGNSA, per germline. The DNA of the CDR3 is TGTGCCAGCAGCCGGACTAGCGGGAGGGCCATTGATTCGGATACGCAGTATTTT. Translated, it gives CASSRTSGRAIDSDTQYF. Based on the CDR3 plus reference TRBV7-2 and TRBJ2-3, the full variable domain is GAGVSQSPSNKVTEKGKDVELRCDPISGHTALYWYRQSLGQGLEFLIYFQGNSAPDKSGLPSDRFSAERTGGSVSTLTIQRTQQEDSAVYLCASSRTSGRAIDSDTQYFGPGTRLTVL.

This chain uses TRBV19 with TRBJ2-1, with 7 bases fitting TRBD1. The V gene's germline CDR1 is LNHDA and CDR2 SQIVND (reference sequence). This CDR3 comprises 14 residues. After removal of 4 bases from V and 6 bases from J, the junction contained 6 bases not matched to a gene. The CDR3 sequence is CASSTHGTVNEQFF. For the CDR3, the DNA is TGTGCCAGTAGTACGCACGGGACAGTCAATGAGCAGTTCTTC.

The chain recombines TRBV20-1 with TRBJ2-3; no reliable D call. The CDR3 loop spans 10 amino acids. V was shortened by 5 bases and J by 5 bases, with 5 bases between the two germline ends. CDR1 DFQATT and CDR2 SNEGSKA come from the germline V gene (reference sequence). The CDR3, as DNA: TGCAGTGCTTATTTAGATACGCAGTATTTT. Translated: CSAYLDTQYF.

V usage is TRBV15 and J usage is TRBJ1-2, with D perhaps TRBD1 (6 bases). Germline CDR1 LNHNV, CDR2 YYDKDF (reference sequence). The CDR3 is made up of 19 amino acids. V dropped 3 bases and J dropped 5 bases, with 28 bases sitting between them. For the CDR3, the DNA is TGTGCCACCAGCAGCCCCTACTTGGCAGGGGCGTCAATAGGATATGGCTACACCTTC. Translating it yields CATSSPYLAGASIGYGYTF.

The V gene is TRBV7-7, the J gene TRBJ2-3; maybe TRBD2 (6 bases). Germline CDR1 reads SSHAT; CDR2 reads FNYEAQ (reference sequence). Between the trimmed V and J ends, which lost 2 bases and 2 bases, there was a span of 11 bases. This CDR3 contains 15 residues. The CDR3 DNA reads TGTGCCAGCAGCTTATCGGGGGTAACCACAGATACGCAGTATTTT. Residues: CASSLSGVTTDTQYF.